This TCR beta chain is from a study of spatial heterogeneity in lung cancer (dated by TCRdb to about 2019). As for the study more broadly: More beta-chain than alpha-chain transcripts were consistently detected, likely reflecting higher beta-chain transcript abundance. TCR transcript counts in tumor regions correlated strongly with a T cell transcriptional module score from matched bulk RNA-seq. In the raw uncorrected reads, each unique combination of TCR and UMI appeared more than ten times on average. The study quantitatively compared TCR alpha and beta repertoires across multiple tumor regions, matched nontumor lung and blood in non-small cell lung cancer. Nonsynonymous mutation counts, determined by whole-exome sequencing of tumor tissue, were related to TCR repertoire features. At surgery, over 200 tumor regions, roughly 63 matched nontumor lung samples and 50 to 60 PBMC samples were TCR-sequenced for both alpha and beta chains. General conclusions and limits of the study: Additional single-cell paired TCR alpha and beta sequencing was considered necessary to confirm, at a functional level, the hypothesis that regional TCRs recognize regional mutations. Estimated TCR-seq coverage of tumor T cells was only around 7% for alpha chains and 13% for beta chains. The count of ubiquitous expanded TCRs correlated with the count of ubiquitous nonsynonymous mutations, and the count of regional expanded TCRs correlated with the count of regional nonsynonymous mutations. The tumor nonsynonymous mutation count correlated with the number of expanded alpha and beta TCRs within the tumor.

The library came from 5' RACE. TCRdb names NextSeq 500 as the instrument used. In the TCR library protocol, a unique molecular identifier was attached to each TCR cDNA molecule so that PCR and sequencing errors could be corrected. The authors processed their data as follows. TCR identification, UMI-based error correction and CDR3 extraction were all carried out with Decombinator tools. TCRs above a frequency of 2 per 1,000, corresponding to the top 1% of the tumor frequency distribution, were defined as expanded. Expanded tumor TCRs statistically deemed absent (corrected P<0.05) from at least one tumor region were classed as regional, and all other expanded tumor TCRs were classed as ubiquitous. Renyi diversity was computed with the R vegan package after each repertoire had been subsampled 100 times to 5,000 TCRs. CDR3 similarity networks were constructed using string-kernel similarity of amino acid triplets, with links drawn between CDR3s whose pairwise similarity was above 0.82. The public sequencing data were trimmed at Q25 with fastp and processed into clonotypes with MiXCR by TCRdb, which kept only in-frame beta chains. Identical CDR3 proteins give one entry, which carries the most common genes and DNA. TCRdb assigned the V and J calls; the authors' analysis was not used. The sample data list under 6,000 distinct CDR3 sequences, and 7.4% of these were observed just once. The ten largest clones add up to around 45% of the sample.

This clonotype has a handful of counts. Its cognate antigen has yet to be identified. No much larger clone exists at a distance of one base, and base qualities are not known. What this sample's time point label stands for: sample taken at primary tumor resection. The donors were some 76 patients from the lung TRACERx cohort who had early-stage, untreated non-small cell lung cancer. For TCR sequencing, whole RNA was extracted from tumor and nontumor lung tissue, or from cryopreserved PBMC samples, and no cell sorting was done. Patients were selected for TCR sequencing only if sufficient RNA was available from at least two tumor regions. Before selection, tumor and adjacent nontumor lung specimens were reviewed by a lung pathologist. The trim is 6 bases for V and 2 bases for J, with a gap of 10 bases between the germline ends. Its CDR3 holds 12 amino acids, cysteine through phenylalanine. Only CDR3 DNA is held: 36 bases, read in frame from base 1. Via the germline V gene, CDR1 is SQVTM and CDR2 ANQGSEA.

The V and J segments used are TRBV29-1 and TRBJ1-2; no D gene is confidently identified. The source material was lung tumor tissue, sampled at surgery. The receptor comes from a male donor with early-stage non-small cell lung cancer. CDR3 protein: CSVVTLNYGYTF. In nucleotides, the sequence is TGCAGCGTCGTGACGTTGAACTATGGCTACACCTTC. Reference TRBV29-1 and TRBJ1-2 genes cover what lies past the CDR3, so the full variable domain is SAVISQKPSRDICQRGTSLTIQCQVDSQVTMMFWYRQQPGQSLTLIATANQGSEATYESGFVIDKFPISRPNLTFSTLTVSNMSPEDSSIYLCSVVTLNYGYTFGSGTRLTVV.